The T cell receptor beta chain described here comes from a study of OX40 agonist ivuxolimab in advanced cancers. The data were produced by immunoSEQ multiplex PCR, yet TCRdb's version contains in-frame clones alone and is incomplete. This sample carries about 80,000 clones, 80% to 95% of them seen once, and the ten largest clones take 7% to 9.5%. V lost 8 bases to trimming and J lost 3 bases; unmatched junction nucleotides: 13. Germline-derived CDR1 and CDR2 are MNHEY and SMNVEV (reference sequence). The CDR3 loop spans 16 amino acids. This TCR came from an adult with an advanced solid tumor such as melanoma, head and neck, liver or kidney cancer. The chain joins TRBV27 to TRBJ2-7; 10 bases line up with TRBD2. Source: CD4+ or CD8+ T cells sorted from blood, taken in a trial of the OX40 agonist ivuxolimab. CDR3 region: CASSPSGGPLLYEQYF. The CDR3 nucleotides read TGTGCCAGCTCACCTAGCGGGGGACCTCTCCTCTACGAGCAGTACTTC.